This TCR beta chain appears in the sequencing data of a study of blood T cell repertoires in COVID-19. About the study: The United States, Italy and Spain supplied acute and convalescent COVID-19 samples. PBMCs, B-cell-depleted T cells, or T cells provided the cDNA or gDNA that made up the material.

As handled by the study authors: Amplification of reference gene primers provided the estimated nucleated cell counts. Generated by immunoSEQ multiplex PCR, the TCRdb table keeps only in-frame clones and is missing some. The DNA gave D and trimming, while V, J and clone size come from that table. Here the sample spans more than 80,000 clones, about 84% being singletons. CDR1 is ENHRY, CDR2 SYGVKD, per germline. The V and J ends lost 6 bases and 2 bases, in that order; junction bases with no gene match: 6. This CDR3 has 16 residues. Sequencing used peripheral blood. The sequence derives from an older woman with acute or convalescent COVID-19. J is TRBJ2-3 and V is TRBV10-3; 12 bases match TRBD2. The CDR3, as DNA: TGTGCCATCAGGAACGGACTAGCGGGGATCACAGATACGCAGTATTTT. Residues: CAIRNGLAGITDTQYF.